Sequencing of this T cell receptor (beta chain) was carried out in a study of blood T cells in healthy people across ages (dated by TCRdb to 2013 to 2016). For the study in its entirety: In model experiments, template switching captured roughly one uniquely barcoded TCR beta cDNA molecule for every two T cells. Age-related changes in TCR beta repertoire diversity were measured in the study by deep sequencing normalized with unique cDNA molecular identifiers. The donors were split into four age groups: young (average around 15 years), middle-aged (39), aged (approximately 59) and long-lived (approximately 80). Donors of different ages were randomly distributed across sequencing lanes to avoid experimental bias. Using the same blood draw, the study looked at two additional independent replicas of 1 million unique cDNA reads for two donors, one aged 18 to 30 and the other aged 80 or older.

About this clonotype itself: What antigen it recognizes has not been identified. A junction boundary mismatches the germline segment, possibly from a read error.

Donors were a few dozen systemically healthy Caucasian individuals from Russia aged roughly 6 to 95 years. Each donor gave 8 to 10 milliliters of peripheral blood, collected into EDTA-treated Vacutainer tubes. PBMCs were isolated by Ficoll-Paque density-gradient centrifugation, with at least 7 million obtained per sample. Trizol reagent was used to extract total RNA from the PBMCs, yielding at least 5 micrograms per sample. For every donor, flow cytometry on a PBMC aliquot measured the percentage of naive CD45RAhigh/CD27high T cells. CDR1 and CDR2, looked up from the germline V gene, are WSHSY and SAAADI. The CDR3 starts with the cysteine, ends with the phenylalanine, and has 17 residues. CDR3 DNA is the only sequence kept; it has 51 bases, read in frame from the first base. Receptors were amplified or captured by 5' RACE. The reads were generated on an Illumina HiSeq 2500. A second roughly 6 to 11 cycle PCR used a sample-barcoded 5' primer and a J-beta primer mix. Each TCR beta cDNA molecule received a unique molecular identifier from a template-switch 5' adaptor carrying 12 random nucleotides. Each sample yielded at least 3 million CDR3-containing paired-end reads. The Mint cDNA synthesis kit, primed by a TRBC-specific oligonucleotide, was used to synthesize first-strand cDNA from all RNA. All cDNA was treated with uracil-DNA glycosylase and then went through a first 18-cycle PCR with the universal primers M1SS and BC2_uni_R. The study's processing was this. Normalization of each sample was performed by random selection of 1 million high-quality reads, each carrying a distinct molecular identifier. Reads sharing molecular identifiers were discarded rather than binned into consensus sequences. CDR3 identification, clonotype clustering and error correction used MiTCR with a Q25 quality threshold and the strictest error-elimination algorithm. A nonparametric unseen species model with Euler transformation was used to estimate a lower bound on total TCR beta diversity. TCRdb reprocessing: public reads trimmed at Q25 with fastp, clones called with MiXCR, in-frame beta chains kept. Rows with a matching CDR3 protein are joined into one entry that keeps the most common DNA and genes. The V and J calls and clone size are TCRdb's, not the authors'. The sample data list about 1.8 million distinct CDR3 sequences, and around 48% of these were observed just once. The ten biggest clones cover around 2.1% of the sample.

Study-wide conclusions, independent of this receptor: Observed TCR beta diversity per million T cells fell roughly linearly with age, and a significant reduction was already apparent by age about 43. Because profiling used bulk unsorted PBMCs, naive and antigen-experienced compartments could not be compared conclusively. Estimates of total diversity based on one million sequenced T cells were regarded as lower bounds and as underestimates. The long-lived group showed more naive CD4+ T cells, fewer expanded clones and increased TCR diversity than the aged group, suggesting age selection. Observed TCR beta diversity correlated strongly with the percentage of naive T cells measured by flow cytometry. The CMV infection status of donors was not known, potentially confounding age-related changes in expanded clonotypes.

What was sequenced was blood. Here the chain combines TRBV10-2 and TRBJ2-1, and 12 bases in between align with TRBD2. This sequence was found in a woman between 35 and 50 years old in good health. CDR3 sequence: CAGSVPSGGGFYNEQFF. The DNA sequence follows: TGCGCCGGCAGTGTACCTAGCGGGGGGGGTTTCTACAATGAGCAGTTCTTC.